These 10 T cell receptor beta chains were sequenced from one sample in a study of blood T cell repertoires in COVID-19. This table comes from immunoSEQ multiplex PCR, and its TCRdb copy is limited to in-frame clones, with some not included. The data contain roughly 60,000 clones, approximately 86% of them seen just once; the ten biggest clones take up about 7.4%. Sequenced: peripheral blood. The receptors were sampled from a human donor with active COVID-19. The donor label of this sample is uncertain.

The chain carries TRBV3-1 (or the pseudogene TRBV3-2) and TRBJ1-6; D remains ambiguous. The CDR3 runs to 15 residues. V was cut by 3 bases and J by 8 bases, with 14 bases left in between. CDR1 LGHDT and CDR2 YNNKEL come from the germline V gene (reference sequence). The CDR3 nucleotides read TGTGCCAGCAGCCAGAGCATCGCCCCCGATTCACCCCTCCACTTT. It yields the protein CASSQSIAPDSPLHF.

The rearrangement joins TRBV1 to TRBJ2-7; the D segment call TRBD1 is taken from the table without a DNA check. TRBV1 represents a pseudogene. The CDR3 loop spans 15 amino acids. The CDR3 reads CTSSQDHTQNYEQYF. CDR3 in DNA: TGCACCAGCAGCCAAGATCACACCCAAAACTACGAGCAGTACTTC.

The V gene is TRBV7-8, the J gene TRBJ2-3; D call uncertain. The germline V gene encodes CDR1 SGHVS and CDR2 FQNEAQ. V lost 5 bases and J lost 5, with 14 bases in between. The CDR3 spans 14 residues. CDR3 coding DNA: TGTGCCAGCAGCCGCCTGGGCCTGGGAGATACGCAGTATTTT. Its translation: CASSRLGLGDTQYF.

This clone was observed a single time. The chain is built from TRBV11-3 and TRBJ2-1; D may be TRBD2 (6 bases). This CDR3 has 14 residues. V was cut by 1 base and J by 5 bases, with 9 bases left in between. Germline loops: CDR1 SGHNT, CDR2 YENEEA. CDR3 nucleotide sequence: TGTGCCAGCAGCTTAGTAGGAGGGGACAATGAGCAGTTCTTC. Residues: CASSLVGGDNEQFF.

The chain uses TRBV12-3 or TRBV12-4 and TRBJ2-7, with 7 bases fitting TRBD2. After removal of 3 bases from V and 7 bases from J, the junction contained 0 bases not matched to a gene. The CDR3 has 11 residues. CDR3 residues: CASSLRGEQYF. The CDR3, as DNA: TGTGCCAGCAGTTTGCGGGGGGAGCAGTACTTC.

This clone was detected only a few times. The genes are TRBV4-1 and TRBJ1-2, with D tentatively TRBD1 (5 bases). Germline values: CDR1 MGHRA, CDR2 YSYEKL. The CDR3 consists of 14 residues. The V gene lost 4 bases and the J gene lost 7 bases, with 16 bases spanning the gap. The CDR3: CASSPGHGRRGYTF. The CDR3 region has the DNA TGCGCCAGCAGCCCCGGACACGGCAGGCGTGGCTACACCTTC.

This clone was seen a few times. J is TRBJ1-5 and V is TRBV7-2; the D is unclear. The V and J ends lost 5 bases and 5 bases respectively, with 10 bases between them. Germline CDR1 reads SGHTA; CDR2 reads FQGNSA. This CDR3 contains 13 residues. The CDR3 DNA sequence: TGTGCCAGCAGCAGGTTCAGCGATCAGCCCCAGCATTTT. Translated, it gives CASSRFSDQPQHF.

The V call is TRBV7-8, the J call TRBJ1-3, with a weak D call TRBD1 (5 bases). The CDR3 runs 16 residues. V was pared by 5 bases and J by 0 bases, with 14 bases between. Per the germline V gene, CDR1 is SGHVS and CDR2 is FQNEAQ. The CDR3 here is CASSRGGVSSGNTIYF. CDR3 in DNA: TGTGCCAGCAGCCGGGGGGGTGTAAGCTCTGGAAACACCATATATTTT.

The chain joins TRBV27 to TRBJ1-1; 9 bases line up with TRBD1. The CDR3 sequence is 17 residues long. CDR1 MNHEY and CDR2 SMNVEV come from the germline V gene (reference sequence). With V trimmed by 6 bases and J by 1 base, 12 bases remained unmatched. CDR3 bases: TGTGCCAGCAGATTAGGGCGGGACAGGGTGGGGAACACTGAAGCTTTCTTT. Amino acid sequence: CASRLGRDRVGNTEAFF.

V usage is TRBV5-1 and J usage is TRBJ1-2; TRBD1 matches at 9 bases. CDR1 and CDR2 (germline): SGHRS, YFSETQ. With V trimmed by 0 bases and J by 0 bases, 0 bases remained unmatched. The CDR3 loop spans 15 amino acids. The DNA for the CDR3 is TGCGCCAGCAGCTTGGGGGACAGGGCTAACTATGGCTACACCTTC. Protein: CASSLGDRANYGYTF. The full variable domain, with the rest looked up from reference TRBV5-1 and TRBJ1-2, is KAGVTQTPRYLIKTRGQQVTLSCSPISGHRSVSWYQQTPGQGLQFLFEYFSETQRNKGNFPGRFSGRQFSNSRSEMNVSTLELGDSALYLCASSLGDRANYGYTFGSGTRLTVV.